This TCR beta chain was obtained from a study of immune cell composition in non-small cell lung cancer. Study observations and caveats: Tumour-associated clones >0.5% occurred in 33% of adenocarcinomas, roughly 75% of squamous. Squamous lung tumours showed higher top 10 clone scores and clonality than adenocarcinomas. No significant correlation existed between pack-years smoked and tumour clonality.

This clone was counted a few times. Its antigen remains unidentified. Template was genomic DNA from frozen, unsorted single-cell suspensions. Trimming removed 5 bases from V and 8 bases from J, with 10 bases in between. Germline CDR1 reads MNHEY; CDR2 reads SVGAGI. The CDR3 length is 13 residues. The assay was immunoSEQ multiplex PCR, and TCRdb's table has in-frame clones only and misses some. Among roughly 8,300 clones listed, 76% were seen once. The material sequenced was lung tumor tissue. This receptor was taken from a human donor with non-small cell lung cancer. The J gene is TRBJ1-6, the V gene TRBV6-5; no clear D gene. The CDR3 reads CASSPWLDSPLHF. The CDR3 nucleotides read TGTGCCAGCAGTCCCTGGCTGGATTCACCCCTCCACTTT.